Listed below are T cell receptor beta chains from one sample, sequenced in a study of cytomegalovirus exposure and HLA in healthy donors. Assay used: immunoSEQ multiplex PCR; TCRdb lists only in-frame clones, some missing. The sample has around 88,000 clones, around 67% seen once. Sequencing was carried out using PBMCs. The receptor set was obtained from a male donor in good health and CMV-seronegative. CDR3s include the opening cysteine and the closing phenylalanine or tryptophan. D genes are given only for firm matches. Only part of the rows carry a size: once, few, many, or a class if the clone is expanded.

j_call clone_size v_call d_call cdr3_aa cdr3_nt
TRBJ2-7 . TRBV28 . CAISRGRGYEQYF TGTGCCATTTCCCGGGGCAGGGGCTACGAGCAGTACTTC
TRBJ2-5 . TRBV10-3 . CATHSGVQETQYF TGTGCCACACACTCAGGGGTCCAAGAGACCCAGTACTTC
TRBJ1-2 once TRBV28 TRBD1 CASSGGTGVKLGYTF TGTGCCAGCAGTGGGGGGACAGGCGTCAAATTGGGCTACACCTTC
TRBJ2-7 few TRBV5-1 . CASSLAGQAGSYEQYF TGCGCCAGCAGCTTGGCCGGCCAAGCAGGATCCTACGAGCAGTACTTC
TRBJ2-1 . TRBV13 TRBD2 CASSFVTSGTSYNEQFF TGTGCCAGCAGCTTTGTGACTAGCGGGACCTCGTACAATGAGCAGTTCTTC
TRBJ2-1 . TRBV7-9 TRBD1 CASNPGQGLHEQFF TGTGCCAGCAACCCCGGACAGGGACTGCATGAGCAGTTCTTC
TRBJ2-7 few TRBV5-4 TRBD1 CASSPGQSYEQYF TGTGCCAGCAGCCCGGGACAGTCCTACGAGCAGTACTTC
TRBJ2-2 . TRBV6-4 TRBD1 CASSERGQGAMVGELFF TGTGCCAGCAGTGAAAGGGGACAGGGGGCAATGGTCGGGGAGCTGTTTTTT
TRBJ2-1 . TRBV5-4 . CASSLVANYEQFF TGTGCCAGCAGCTTGGTTGCCAACTATGAGCAGTTCTTC
TRBJ2-7 . TRBV5-1 TRBD1 CASSPGQGAYEQYF TGCGCCAGCAGCCCAGGACAGGGGGCCTACGAGCAGTACTTC
TRBJ1-4 few TRBV2 . CASSEGPVNEKLFF TGTGCCAGCAGTGAGGGGCCAGTAAATGAAAAACTGTTTTTT
TRBJ2-5 few TRBV29-1 . CSGQEAEETQYF TGCAGCGGCCAGGAGGCCGAGGAGACCCAGTACTTC
TRBJ1-1 few TRBV2 TRBD1 CATDTGGLNPEAFF TGTGCCACCGATACAGGGGGCCTTAATCCTGAAGCTTTCTTT
TRBJ2-1 few TRBV27 TRBD1 CASSLSRDRGNEQFF TGTGCCAGCAGTTTATCTCGGGACAGGGGCAATGAGCAGTTCTTC
TRBJ2-6 . TRBV5-5 . CASSPPGSGANVLTF TGTGCCAGCAGCCCTCCGGGCTCTGGGGCCAACGTCCTGACTTTC
TRBJ1-2 . TRBV6-5 TRBD1 CASSYSSGGARGYTF TGTGCCAGCAGTTACTCGTCAGGGGGCGCGAGAGGCTACACCTTC
TRBJ2-7 . TRBV6-5 TRBD1 CASSSATGRYEQYF TGTGCCAGCAGTTCGGCGACAGGGCGCTACGAGCAGTACTTC
TRBJ2-5 . TRBV5-6 . CASGYSGGYQETQYF TGTGCCAGCGGATATAGCGGCGGGTACCAAGAGACCCAGTACTTC
TRBJ2-6 . TRBV10-3 TRBD1 CAISDVQGTQSGANVLTF TGTGCCATCAGTGACGTACAGGGGACCCAATCTGGGGCCAACGTCCTGACTTTC
TRBJ2-7 . TRBV18 TRBD2 CASSALAEKYEQYF TGTGCCAGCTCCGCCCTAGCGGAGAAATACGAGCAGTACTTC